This is a list of T cell receptor beta chains from one sample in a study of identical twins. TCRdb redid the calling of the 5' RACE reads with MiXCR, one entry per CDR3 protein. The sample yields some 500,000 distinct CDR3 sequences, roughly 9.5% seen once. These data are also associated with another study on yellow fever vaccine responses in identical twins.

The sample comprised PBMCs. These receptors all come from a woman between 18 and 29 years old in good health. CDR3s leave out the opening cysteine and the closing phenylalanine or tryptophan.

V gene: TRBV20-1
CDR3 length: 13
J gene: TRBJ1-4
CDR3 protein: SANPWGGRNEKLF

V gene: TRBV7-9
CDR3 length: 13
J gene: TRBJ2-5
CDR3 protein: ASSLNGARDETQY

V gene: TRBV30
CDR3 length: 13
J gene: TRBJ1-2
CDR3 protein: AWSPGRDRVYGYT

V gene: TRBV20-1
CDR3 length: 14
J gene: TRBJ2-2
CDR3 protein: SARRSDGRATGELF

V gene: TRBV20-1
CDR3 length: 13
J gene: TRBJ2-7
CDR3 protein: SARDIAGSFYEQY

V gene: TRBV4-1
CDR3 length: 10
J gene: TRBJ2-4
CDR3 protein: ASSQIENIQY

V gene: TRBV29-1
CDR3 length: 13
J gene: TRBJ1-4
CDR3 protein: SANAAGIDGEKLF

V gene: TRBV6-5
CDR3 length: 13
J gene: TRBJ2-7
CDR3 protein: ASSYLGSKSYEQY

V gene: TRBV5-5
CDR3 length: 12
J gene: TRBJ2-3
CDR3 protein: ASRSGQGPDTQY

V gene: TRBV4-1
CDR3 length: 11
J gene: TRBJ1-6
CDR3 protein: ASSQAGDSPLH

V gene: TRBV29-1
CDR3 length: 13
J gene: TRBJ2-3
CDR3 protein: SIDDDRIGTDTQY

V gene: TRBV7-2
CDR3 length: 12
J gene: TRBJ1-2
CDR3 protein: ASSSGQGVLGYT

V gene: TRBV7-8
CDR3 length: 15
J gene: TRBJ2-1
CDR3 protein: ASSSSGGSVSYNEQF

V gene: TRBV20-1
CDR3 length: 9
J gene: TRBJ2-1
CDR3 protein: SAPGYNEQF

V gene: TRBV29-1
CDR3 length: 11
J gene: TRBJ1-5
CDR3 protein: SVGETVNQPQH

V gene: TRBV24-1
CDR3 length: 17
J gene: TRBJ2-6
CDR3 protein: ATSDRPGTGSSGANVLT

V gene: TRBV10-3
CDR3 length: 11
J gene: TRBJ1-4
CDR3 protein: AISGSTNEKLF

V gene: TRBV3-1
CDR3 length: 13
J gene: TRBJ1-1
CDR3 protein: ASSQAQGKGTEAF

V gene: TRBV29-1
CDR3 length: 11
J gene: TRBJ1-1
CDR3 protein: SVRFGANTEAF

V gene: TRBV9
CDR3 length: 13
J gene: TRBJ2-7
CDR3 protein: ANAKGQPYSYEQY